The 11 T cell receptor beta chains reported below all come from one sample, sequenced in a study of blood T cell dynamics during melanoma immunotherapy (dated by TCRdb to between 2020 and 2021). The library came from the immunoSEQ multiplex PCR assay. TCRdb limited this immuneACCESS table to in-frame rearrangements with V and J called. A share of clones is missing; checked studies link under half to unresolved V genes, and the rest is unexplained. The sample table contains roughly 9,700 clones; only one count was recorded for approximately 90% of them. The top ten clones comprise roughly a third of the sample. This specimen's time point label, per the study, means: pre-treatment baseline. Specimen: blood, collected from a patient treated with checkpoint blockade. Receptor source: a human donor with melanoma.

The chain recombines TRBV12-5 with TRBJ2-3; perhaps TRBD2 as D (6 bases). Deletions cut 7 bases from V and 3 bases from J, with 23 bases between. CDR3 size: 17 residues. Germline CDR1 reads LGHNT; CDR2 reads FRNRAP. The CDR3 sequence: CASAPGRSGDGTDTQYF. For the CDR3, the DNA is TGTGCTAGTGCCCCTGGAAGGTCGGGAGATGGGACAGATACGCAGTATTTT.

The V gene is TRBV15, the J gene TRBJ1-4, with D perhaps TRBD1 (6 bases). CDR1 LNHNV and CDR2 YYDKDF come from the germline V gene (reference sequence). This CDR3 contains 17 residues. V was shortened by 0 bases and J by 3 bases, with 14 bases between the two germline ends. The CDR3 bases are TGTGCCACCAGCAGAGATTGGGGGCAGGGAGCTAATGAAAAACTGTTTTTT. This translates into CATSRDWGQGANEKLFF.

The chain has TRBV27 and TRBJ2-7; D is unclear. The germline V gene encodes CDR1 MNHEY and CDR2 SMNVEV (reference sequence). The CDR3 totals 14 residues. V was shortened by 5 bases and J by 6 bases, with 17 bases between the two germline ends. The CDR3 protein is CASSPTVAVGEQYF. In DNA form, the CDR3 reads TGTGCCAGCAGTCCCACGGTCGCCGTCGGCGAGCAGTACTTC.

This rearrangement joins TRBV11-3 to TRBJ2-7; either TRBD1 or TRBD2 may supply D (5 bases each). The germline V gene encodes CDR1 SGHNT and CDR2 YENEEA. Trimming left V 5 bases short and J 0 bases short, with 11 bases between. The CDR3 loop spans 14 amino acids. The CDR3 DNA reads TGTGCCAGCAGCACCCGGGACGGCTCCTACGAGCAGTACTTC. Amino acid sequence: CASSTRDGSYEQYF.

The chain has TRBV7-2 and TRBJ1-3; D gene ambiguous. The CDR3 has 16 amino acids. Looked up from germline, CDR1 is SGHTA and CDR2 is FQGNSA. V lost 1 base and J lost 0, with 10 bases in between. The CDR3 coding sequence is TGTGCCAGCAGCTTAGTTGCGGGGAGCTCTGGAAACACCATATATTTT. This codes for CASSLVAGSSGNTIYF.

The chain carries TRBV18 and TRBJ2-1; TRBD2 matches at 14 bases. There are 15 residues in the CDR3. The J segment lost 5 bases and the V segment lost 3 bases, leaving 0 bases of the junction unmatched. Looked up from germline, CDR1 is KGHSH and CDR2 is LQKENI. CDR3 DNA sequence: TGTGCCAGCTCACCGGGACTAGCGGGAGACAATGAGCAGTTCTTC. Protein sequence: CASSPGLAGDNEQFF.

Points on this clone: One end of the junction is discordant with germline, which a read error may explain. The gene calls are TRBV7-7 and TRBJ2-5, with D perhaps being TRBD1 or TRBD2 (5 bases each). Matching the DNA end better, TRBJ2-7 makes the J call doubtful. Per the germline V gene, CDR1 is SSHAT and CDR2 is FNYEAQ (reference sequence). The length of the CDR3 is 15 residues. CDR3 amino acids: CASSLAPGANYEQYF. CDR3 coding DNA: TGTGCTAGCAGCTTAGCACCCGGGGCTAACTACGAGCAGTACTTC.

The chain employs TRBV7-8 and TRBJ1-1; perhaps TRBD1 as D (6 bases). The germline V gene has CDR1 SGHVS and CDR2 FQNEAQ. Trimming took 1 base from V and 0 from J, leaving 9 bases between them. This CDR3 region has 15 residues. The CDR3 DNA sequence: TGTGCCAGCAGCTTAGGGGGGACACTGAACACTGAAGCTTTCTTT. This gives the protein CASSLGGTLNTEAFF.

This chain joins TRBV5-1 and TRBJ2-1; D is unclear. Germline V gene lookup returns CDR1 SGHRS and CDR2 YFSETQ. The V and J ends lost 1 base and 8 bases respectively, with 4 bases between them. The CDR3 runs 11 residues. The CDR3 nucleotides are TGCGCCAGCAGCTTGTCGGATGAGCAGTTCTTC. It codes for CASSLSDEQFF. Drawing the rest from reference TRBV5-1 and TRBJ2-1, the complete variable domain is KAGVTQTPRYLIKTRGQQVTLSCSPISGHRSVSWYQQTPGQGLQFLFEYFSETQRNKGNFPGRFSGRQFSNSRSEMNVSTLELGDSALYLCASSLSDEQFFGPGTRLTVL.

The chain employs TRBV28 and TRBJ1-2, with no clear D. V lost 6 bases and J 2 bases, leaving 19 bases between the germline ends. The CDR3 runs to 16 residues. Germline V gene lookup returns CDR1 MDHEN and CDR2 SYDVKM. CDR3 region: CASSSHEEERNYGYTF. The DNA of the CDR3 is TGTGCCAGCAGCTCTCACGAGGAGGAGAGAAACTATGGCTACACCTTC.

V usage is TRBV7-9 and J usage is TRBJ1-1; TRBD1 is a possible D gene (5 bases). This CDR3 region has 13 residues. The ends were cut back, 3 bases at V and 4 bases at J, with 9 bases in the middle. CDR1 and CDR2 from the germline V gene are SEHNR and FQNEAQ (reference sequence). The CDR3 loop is CASSFGAGTEAFF. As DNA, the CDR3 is TGTGCCAGCAGCTTTGGGGCGGGCACTGAAGCTTTCTTT.